This passage covers 30 T cell receptor beta chains from one sample sequenced in a study of early T cells in non-severe SARS-CoV-2 infection (dated by TCRdb to the early 2020s). Libraries were constructed by 5' RACE. The sequencer was a NextSeq 500. TCRdb reran the public reads through fastp at Q25 and MiXCR, keeping productive beta chains. CDR3 protein sequences are deduplicated, and each keeps its most common genes and DNA. In this sample the table shows around 98,000 distinct CDR3 sequences, about 11% of which occur a single time. The ten largest clones take up around 5% of the sample. The sample comprised whole blood. These receptors all come from an adult who was a healthcare worker with PCR-confirmed SARS-CoV-2 infection or an uninfected control (not recorded which).

There are many counts of this clonotype. The chain combines TRBV28 with TRBJ2-1, with 13 bases fitting TRBD2. From germline, CDR1 is MDHEN and CDR2 SYDVKM. With V trimmed by 5 bases and J by 7 bases, 11 bases remained unmatched. The CDR3 runs 17 residues. This chain's CDR3 is CASSPSVLAGGGNEQFF. In nucleotides, the CDR3 is TGTGCCAGCAGTCCATCGGTACTAGCGGGAGGGGGAAATGAGCAGTTCTTC.

In its sample, this clonotype was seen many times. V is TRBV18 and J is TRBJ2-3; D may match TRBD1 or TRBD2 (5 bases each). V was clipped by 3 bases and J by 0 bases, with 19 bases between them. From germline, CDR1 is KGHSH and CDR2 LQKENI. The CDR3 has 18 residues. CDR3 protein: CASSPTGTANPSTDTQYF. The CDR3 DNA sequence: TGTGCCAGCTCACCCACCGGGACCGCGAACCCTAGCACAGATACGCAGTATTTT. The full variable domain, rest sourced from reference TRBV18 and TRBJ2-3, is NAGVMQNPRHLVRRRGQEARLRCSPMKGHSHVYWYRQLPEEGLKFMVYLQKENIIDESGMPKERFSAEFPKEGPSILRIQQVVRGDSAAYFCASSPTGTANPSTDTQYFGPGTRLTVL.

The gene calls are TRBV9 and TRBJ2-1, with 7 bases fitting TRBD1. After removal of 3 bases from V and 6 bases from J, the junction contained 9 bases not matched to a gene. Germline lookup yields CDR1 SGDLS and CDR2 YYNGEE. This CDR3 spans 15 amino acids. The CDR3 nucleotides are TGTGCCAGCAGCGCCCGACAGGGCAGCGGCAATGAGCAGTTCTTC. This gives the protein CASSARQGSGNEQFF.

This clonotype was recorded many times. The chain recombines TRBV7-6 with TRBJ1-2, with a tentative D call TRBD1 (5 bases). V lost 1 base to trimming and J lost 1 base, with 10 bases between them. This CDR3 has 15 residues. Germline V gene data show CDR1 as SGHVS and CDR2 as FNYEAQ. This CDR3 is CASSLGTTRNYGYTF. The CDR3 nucleotides are TGTGCCAGCAGCTTAGGGACAACTCGTAACTATGGCTACACCTTC.

In this sample, this clonotype turned up once. A much larger clonotype is one base distant, so this may be a read error. The rearrangement links TRBV25-1 to TRBJ2-7; D is tentatively TRBD1 or TRBD2 (6 bases each). Germline V lookup: CDR1 MGHDK, CDR2 SYGVNS. This CDR3 comprises 16 residues. As DNA, the CDR3 is TGTGTCAGCAGTGAATATAGTTGGAGGGCAGGGGCCGAGCAGTACTTC. It is translated as CVSSEYSWRAGAEQYF.

The chain couples TRBV29-1 to TRBJ2-1, with D possibly TRBD1 on 6 matching bases. Germline V lookup: CDR1 SQVTM, CDR2 ANQGSEA. The CDR3 contains 14 residues. The germline V and J ends were trimmed by 3 bases and 4 bases, with 13 bases remaining between them. CDR3 in amino acids: CSVDWGRQYNEQFF. CDR3 coding DNA: TGCAGCGTTGATTGGGGGCGCCAATACAATGAGCAGTTCTTC.

This clonotype showed up just a few times. CDR3 amino acids: CASSQGRDTEAFF. In nucleotides, the CDR3 is TGCGCCAGCAGCCAGGGAAGGGACACTGAAGCTTTCTTT. This rearrangement joins TRBV4-1 to TRBJ1-1; no reliable D call. CDR3 length: 13 amino acids. Germline-derived CDR1 and CDR2 are MGHRA and YSYEKL. V was pared by 3 bases and J by 3 bases, with 8 bases between.

The rearrangement uses TRBV12-3 or TRBV12-4 and TRBJ1-1; D is unresolved. V dropped 5 bases and J dropped 4 bases, with 17 bases sitting between them. CDR3 length: 15 residues. The CDR3 region is CASSEDATVGTEAFF. The CDR3 bases are TGTGCCAGCAGTGAGGACGCTACCGTGGGCACTGAAGCTTTCTTT.

This clonotype was counted only a few times. V is TRBV29-1 and J is TRBJ2-1; 12 positions agree with TRBD2. CDR1 SQVTM and CDR2 ANQGSEA come from the germline V gene. V was pared by 6 bases and J by 5 bases, with 8 bases of the junction left unmatched. The CDR3 runs to 15 residues. In nucleotides, the CDR3 is TGCAGCGTCCTGGGACTAGCGGGCGCTAACAATGAGCAGTTCTTC. Protein product: CSVLGLAGANNEQFF.

The chain combines TRBV4-1 with TRBJ2-1, with 15 bases identical to TRBD2. Germline V lookup: CDR1 MGHRA, CDR2 YSYEKL. The V gene end was trimmed by 0 bases and the J gene end by 1 base; junction bases not matched to a gene: 10. The CDR3 contains 21 residues. As DNA, the CDR3 is TGCGCCAGCAGCCAAGATGGGGGGGGACTAGCGGGAGGATTTTCCTACAATGAGCAGTTCTTC. This gives the protein CASSQDGGGLAGGFSYNEQFF.

A few counts support this clonotype. The chain recombines TRBV10-3 with TRBJ1-5; no definite D call. From germline, CDR1 is ENHRY and CDR2 SYGVKD. The CDR3 runs to 13 residues. V shed 6 bases and J shed 0 bases, with 6 bases lying between them. The CDR3 sequence: CAIRVDSNQPQHF. CDR3 DNA sequence: TGTGCCATCAGAGTCGATAGCAATCAGCCCCAGCATTTT.

This clonotype has just a few counts. DNA for the CDR3: TGCAGTGCTAGAGGGTCCTCTGGCTACACCTTC. Translation: CSARGSSGYTF. V usage is TRBV20-1 and J usage is TRBJ1-2; D is unresolved. The ends were cut back, 1 base at V and 7 bases at J, with 7 bases in the middle. Germline assignment: CDR1 DFQATT and CDR2 SNEGSKA (reference sequence). The CDR3 covers 11 residues.

This clonotype was counted at least ten times. The chain combines TRBV20-1 with TRBJ2-5; 12 bases map to TRBD2. V lost 2 bases to trimming and J lost 5 bases; unmatched junction nucleotides: 6. The CDR3 length is 15 residues. Per germline, CDR1 DFQATT and CDR2 SNEGSKA (reference sequence). The DNA for the CDR3 is TGCAGTGCTAGAATACTAGCGGGGGGAGGGGAGACCCAGTACTTC. Its protein product is CSARILAGGGETQYF.

To note about this clonotype: This sequence may be a read error, since a much larger clone differs from it by one base. The rearrangement links TRBV7-2 to TRBJ2-1; no clear D gene. Germline CDR1 is SGHTA and CDR2 is FQGNSA. The CDR3 sequence is 15 residues long. This CDR3 reads CGSSLDPSSYNEQFF. CDR3 bases: TGTGGCAGCAGCTTAGACCCGAGCTCCTACAATGAGCAGTTCTTC.

This clonotype was counted many times. V gene TRBV18 combines with J gene TRBJ2-1, with D possibly being TRBD1 (5 bases). The germline gives CDR1 KGHSH, CDR2 LQKENI. V gave up 2 bases and J gave up 1 base, with 12 bases separating them. This CDR3 comprises 16 residues. The CDR3 bases are TGTGCCAGCTCACCAAGGGGCAGGGCTTCCTACAATGAGCAGTTCTTC. Protein: CASSPRGRASYNEQFF.

This clonotype was recorded at least ten times. This chain joins TRBV20-1 and TRBJ1-2; D is undetermined. The CDR3 extends over 14 amino acids. The V end lost 0 bases, the J end lost 8 bases, and 16 bases lay between the germline ends. Germline assignment: CDR1 DFQATT and CDR2 SNEGSKA (reference sequence). In DNA form, the CDR3 reads TGCAGTGCTAGAGATCAAGGGTCCGGCTACGGCTACACCTTC. Protein: CSARDQGSGYGYTF.

This clonotype has ten or more counts. This chain uses TRBV4-2 with TRBJ2-3; TRBD2 matches at 11 bases. Germline CDR1 is LGHNA and CDR2 is YNFKEQ. J was trimmed by 2 bases and V by 1 base; bases with no gene match: 5. The CDR3 sequence is 17 residues long. The CDR3: CASSQGSGLADTDTQYF. CDR3 DNA: TGTGCCAGCAGCCAAGGCTCGGGACTAGCGGACACAGATACGCAGTATTTT.

This clonotype occurred many times. CDR3 region: CASSPFPRSRRGRHQETQYF. The CDR3 nucleotides read TGTGCCAGCAGTCCATTTCCCCGGAGCAGGCGCGGGAGGCACCAAGAGACCCAGTACTTC. The rearrangement uses TRBV28 and TRBJ2-5; 8 bases line up with TRBD2. The germline CDR1 and CDR2 sequences are MDHEN and SYDVKM. This CDR3 has 20 residues. V shed 5 bases, J shed 0 bases, and the junction held 20 bases outside the gene matches.

Only a few counts were recorded for this clonotype. The rearrangement links TRBV23-1 to TRBJ2-3, with 7 nucleotides matching TRBD2. TRBV23-1 is annotated as an ORF whose role is uncertain. This CDR3 has 16 residues. The trim removed 0 bases at V and 10 bases at J, leaving 13 bases unmatched. In DNA, the CDR3 is TGCGCCAGCAGTCAATCAGGTCGGGGGGAGGCGGATGCGCAGTATTTT. This sequence encodes CASSQSGRGEADAQYF.

J is TRBJ2-1 and V is TRBV10-3; TRBD2 aligns across 10 bases. V shed 6 bases, J shed 1 base, and the junction held 3 bases outside the gene matches. Germline V CDR1 and CDR2: ENHRY, SYGVKD. The CDR3 loop spans 15 amino acids. The DNA of the CDR3 is TGTGCCATCAGAGCTAGCGGGGGATCCTACAATGAGCAGTTCTTC. This codes for CAIRASGGSYNEQFF.

This clonotype was observed many times. V and J are TRBV12-3 or TRBV12-4 and TRBJ2-1; D might be TRBD2 (5 bases). This CDR3 region has 12 residues. Between the trimmed V and J ends, which lost 5 bases and 10 bases, there was a span of 12 bases. CDR3 residues: CASSEGGGEQFF. The CDR3 DNA reads TGTGCCAGCAGTGAGGGCGGAGGAGAGCAGTTCTTC.

This clonotype was seen more than once but under ten times. The rearrangement uses TRBV10-3 and TRBJ1-2; D unclear. Germline lookup yields CDR1 ENHRY and CDR2 SYGVKD. V was pared by 7 bases and J by 3 bases, with 9 bases between. The CDR3 covers 12 residues. DNA for the CDR3: TGTGCCATCATGGTGCGGGACTATGGCTACACCTTC. Translated, it gives CAIMVRDYGYTF.

The rearrangement joins TRBV29-1 to TRBJ1-4, with unresolved D. This CDR3 contains 12 residues. The germline gives CDR1 SQVTM, CDR2 ANQGSEA. V was pared by 4 bases and J by 10 bases, with 13 bases between. CDR3 sequence reads: CSVGRSDGKLFF. CDR3 DNA sequence: TGCAGCGTTGGCAGGTCCGATGGAAAACTGTTTTTT.

This chain connects TRBV5-1 to TRBJ2-5; D unclear. CDR3 length: 13 residues. V was trimmed by 0 bases and J by 1 base, leaving 4 bases between them. Looked up from germline, CDR1 is SGHRS and CDR2 is YFSETQ. The chain's CDR3 is CASSLEGQETQYF. The CDR3 nucleotides are TGCGCCAGCAGCTTGGAGGGCCAAGAGACCCAGTACTTC.

The chain is built from TRBV28 and TRBJ2-7; tentative D call: TRBD1 (5 bases). V dropped 2 bases and J dropped 2 bases, with 13 bases sitting between them. The CDR3 has 15 residues. Germline V lookup: CDR1 MDHEN, CDR2 SYDVKM. This chain's CDR3 is CASSLRGRPPYEQYF. The CDR3 DNA reads as TGTGCCAGCAGTTTAAGGGGTCGGCCCCCCTACGAGCAGTACTTC.

In nucleotides, the CDR3 is TGTGCCAGCAGCCGATCGGACGAGCTCCTCTATGGCTACACCTTC. Its translation is CASSRSDELLYGYTF. The rearrangement uses TRBV4-2 and TRBJ1-2; D unclear. Germline V gives CDR1 LGHNA, CDR2 YNFKEQ. CDR3 length: 15 residues. The germline V and J ends were trimmed by 4 bases and 4 bases, with 16 bases remaining between them.

This clonotype was picked up a small number of times. V is TRBV5-1 and J is TRBJ1-1; D is possibly TRBD1 (6 bases). CDR1 is SGHRS, CDR2 YFSETQ, per germline. CDR3 length: 13 residues. V was clipped by 5 bases and J by 6 bases, with 14 bases between them. In DNA form, the CDR3 reads TGCGCCAGCAGTCTCTACAGGGTCTCTGAAGCTTTCTTT. The encoded protein is CASSLYRVSEAFF.

The V gene is TRBV7-9, the J gene TRBJ2-7; 9 bases line up with TRBD2. Looked up from germline, CDR1 is SEHNR and CDR2 is FQNEAQ (reference sequence). Losses at the gene ends were 1 base for V and 0 bases for J; bases not matched to a gene: 10. The CDR3 extends over 18 amino acids. The CDR3 nucleotides are TGTGCCAGCAGCTTAGGACGGTCTAGCGGGGCTTCCTCCTACGAGCAGTACTTC. Its translation: CASSLGRSSGASSYEQYF.

This clonotype showed up just a few times. The V call is TRBV12-3 or TRBV12-4, the J call TRBJ1-1; D unresolved. The V and J ends lost 2 bases and 0 bases respectively, with 10 bases between them. CDR3 length: 15 residues. CDR3 loop: CASSLNLGMNTEAFF. CDR3 DNA sequence: TGTGCCAGCAGTTTAAATCTGGGGATGAACACTGAAGCTTTCTTT.

This clonotype was seen repeatedly, ten times or more. The V gene is TRBV2, the J gene TRBJ2-3; D is perhaps TRBD1 (6 bases). Trimming shortened V by 7 bases and J by 5 bases, and 16 bases separated the two germline ends. Germline V gene data show CDR1 as SNHLY and CDR2 as FYNNEI. The CDR3 extends over 14 amino acids. This chain's CDR3 is CASTKWGQGDTQYF. The CDR3 DNA reads TGTGCCAGCACCAAGTGGGGGCAAGGAGATACGCAGTATTTT.